The rows below give T cell receptor beta chains drawn from one sample of a study of cytomegalovirus exposure and HLA in healthy donors. Profiled with immunoSEQ multiplex PCR; TCRdb holds only in-frame clones, not every one. The data show about 190,000 clones, around 81% seen once. The sample was PBMCs. These receptors were obtained from a woman under 30 in good health and CMV-seropositive. Each CDR3 is given with its conserved first and last residue. Fields, in order: D gene, clone size, V gene, J gene, CDR3 DNA, CDR3 protein. The D gene is left open where the match is weak. Where a row states a size, it is once, few, many or the class of an expanded clone; other rows omit it.

>.|.|TRBV6-5|TRBJ2-1
TGTGCCAGCAGTTACTCGGCAGGCCTTATTCAGTTCTTC
CASSYSAGLIQFF
>.|.|TRBV12-1|TRBJ2-7
TGTGCCAGCAGCTCCAAATACGAGCAGTACTTC
CASSSKYEQYF
>.|.|TRBV19|TRBJ1-6
TGTGCCAGTAGTAAACAGGGAAGTTCACCCCTCCACTTT
CASSKQGSSPLHF
>.|.|TRBV6-6|TRBJ2-2
TGTGCCAGCAGGGGCCTATACACCGGGGAGCTGTTTTTT
CASRGLYTGELFF
>.|.|TRBV6-4|TRBJ1-1
TGTGCCAGCAGTGAATCGAGGGAAGACACTGAAGCTTTCTTT
CASSESREDTEAFF
>.|once|TRBV10-1|TRBJ2-3
TGCGCCAGCAGTGGAGCTCTGGGGGCAGGAGATACGCAGTATTTT
CASSGALGAGDTQYF
>.|.|TRBV19|TRBJ1-4
TGTGCCACGCAGGGAACAACTAATGAAAAACTGTTTTTT
CATQGTTNEKLFF
>TRBD2|.|TRBV11-3|TRBJ2-5
TGTGCCAGCAGCGCGGGACTAGCGGGGGGCAGGTGGGAGACCCAGTACTTC
CASSAGLAGGRWETQYF
>.|.|TRBV18|TRBJ1-2
TGTGCCAGCTCACCCGGCCCAGGAAGATATGGCTACACCTTC
CASSPGPGRYGYTF
>TRBD1|.|TRBV28|TRBJ1-2
TGTGCCAGCAGTTTTAGGCTACAGGGGATGAACGGCTACACCTTC
CASSFRLQGMNGYTF
>TRBD2|.|TRBV30|TRBJ2-2
TGTGCCTGGCGGGGGGGGGCCGCCGGGGAGCTGTTTTTT
CAWRGGAAGELFF